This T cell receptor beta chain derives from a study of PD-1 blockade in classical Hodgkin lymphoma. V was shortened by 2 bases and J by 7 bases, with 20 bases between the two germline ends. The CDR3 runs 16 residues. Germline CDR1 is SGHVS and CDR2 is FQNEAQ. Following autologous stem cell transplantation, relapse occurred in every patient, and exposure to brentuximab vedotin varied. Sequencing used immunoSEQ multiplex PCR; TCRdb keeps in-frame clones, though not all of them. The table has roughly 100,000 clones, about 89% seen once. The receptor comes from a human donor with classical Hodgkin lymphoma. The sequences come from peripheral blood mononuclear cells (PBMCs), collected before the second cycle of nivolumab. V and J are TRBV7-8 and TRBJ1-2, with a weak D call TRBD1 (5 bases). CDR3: CASSLFPPPGPSGYTF. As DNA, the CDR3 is TGTGCCAGCAGCTTATTCCCCCCTCCGGGACCTAGTGGCTACACCTTC.